The sample holds a few counts of the clone carrying this T cell receptor beta chain. Its specificity is not known. The data were taken from a study of T-cell reconstitution after alpha-beta-depleted transplantation in children. The study's findings and limits: Elevated TCRbeta diversity at day 60 was traced, in some patients, to surviving recipient T cells and thymic progenitors. Expanded clones from the graft, numbering several hundred, reportedly supplied alpha-beta T cells about two months after transplant. Fresh T-cell production supplied most of the T-cell counts and diversity seen one year after transplant.

Library preparation (for TCRbeta) was performed with unique molecular identifiers. TCRdb called the PCR reads again in MiXCR, with one record for every CDR3 protein. The sample includes about 300,000 distinct CDR3 sequences, about 7.3% of them seen just once. The sequenced sample was peripheral blood, obtained 360 days after TCRalphabeta/CD19-depleted stem cell transplant. The TCR comes from a female patient aged 2-15 years who had a stem cell transplant for Fanconi anemia, so the T cells may come from the graft donor.

As DNA, the CDR3 is TGTGCCAGCACCAGTTGGGGGGTAAGGAATGAGCAGTTCTTC. Protein product: CASTSWGVRNEQFF. The chain carries TRBV27 and TRBJ2-1, with D maybe TRBD2 (6 bases). The germline V and J ends were trimmed by 7 bases and 7 bases, with 17 bases remaining between them. In germline, CDR1 is MNHEY, CDR2 SMNVEV (reference sequence). This CDR3 is 14 amino acids long.